This TCR beta chain was captured by sequencing in a study of CD8+CD57+ T cells in acquired aplastic anemia. Background on the study: Read counts for CD4+ cells (from healthy donors) averaged approximately 11 million.

Profiles of TCR beta VDJ and CDR3 were generated from a genomic DNA template. TCRdb analysed the reads with MiXCR anew, one entry per CDR3 protein. The data hold about 180,000 distinct CDR3 sequences, with 35% to 50% observed a single time. Trimming stripped 3 bases from V and 6 bases from J, with 5 bases between. CDR3 length: 12 amino acids. Looked up from germline, CDR1 is MNHEY and CDR2 is SVGAGI. This clonotype was sampled from a human donor in good health. Sequenced sample: sorted CD4+, CD8+, or CD8+CD57+ T cells (not recorded which) from PBMCs. This chain connects TRBV6-5 to TRBJ2-2; D remains unclear. CDR3 sequence reads: CASSYRPGELFF. The DNA of the CDR3 is TGTGCCAGCAGTTATAGACCCGGGGAGCTGTTTTTT.